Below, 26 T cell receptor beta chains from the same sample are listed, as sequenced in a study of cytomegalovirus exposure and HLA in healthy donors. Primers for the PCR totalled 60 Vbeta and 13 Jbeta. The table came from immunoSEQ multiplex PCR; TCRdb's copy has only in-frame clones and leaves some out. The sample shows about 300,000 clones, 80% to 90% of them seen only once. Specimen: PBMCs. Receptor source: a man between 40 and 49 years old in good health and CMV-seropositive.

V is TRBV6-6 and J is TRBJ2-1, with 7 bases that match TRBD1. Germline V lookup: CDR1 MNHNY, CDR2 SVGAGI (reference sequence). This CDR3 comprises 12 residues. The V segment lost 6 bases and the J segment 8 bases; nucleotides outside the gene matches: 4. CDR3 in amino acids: CASRQTGDEQFF. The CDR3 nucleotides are TGTGCCAGCAGGCAAACAGGGGATGAGCAGTTCTTC.

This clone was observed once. CDR3 in DNA: TGTGCCATCAGTGAGTCTGCGAATGAGCAGTTCTTC. Protein sequence: CAISESANEQFF. The J gene is TRBJ2-1, the V gene TRBV10-3; D not certain. The germline V gene has CDR1 ENHRY and CDR2 SYGVKD. The CDR3 has 12 residues. V lost 0 bases to trimming and J lost 7 bases, with 4 bases between them.

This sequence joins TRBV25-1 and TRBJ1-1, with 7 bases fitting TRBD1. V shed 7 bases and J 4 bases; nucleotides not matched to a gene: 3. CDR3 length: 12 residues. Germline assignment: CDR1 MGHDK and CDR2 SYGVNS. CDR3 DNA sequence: TGTGCCAGCACCTCAGGGGGCACTGAAGCTTTCTTT. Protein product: CASTSGGTEAFF.

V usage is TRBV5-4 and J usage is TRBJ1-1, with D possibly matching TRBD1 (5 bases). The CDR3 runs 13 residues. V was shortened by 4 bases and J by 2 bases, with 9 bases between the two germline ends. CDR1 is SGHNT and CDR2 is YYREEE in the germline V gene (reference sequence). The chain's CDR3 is CASSHDSNTEAFF. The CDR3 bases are TGTGCCAGCAGCCACGACAGCAACACTGAAGCTTTCTTT.

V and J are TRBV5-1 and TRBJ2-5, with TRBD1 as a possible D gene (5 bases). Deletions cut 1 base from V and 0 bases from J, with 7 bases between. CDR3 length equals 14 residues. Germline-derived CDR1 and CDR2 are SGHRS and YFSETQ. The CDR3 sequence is CASSLPRDQETQYF. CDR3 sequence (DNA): TGCGCCAGCAGCTTGCCCAGGGACCAAGAGACCCAGTACTTC.

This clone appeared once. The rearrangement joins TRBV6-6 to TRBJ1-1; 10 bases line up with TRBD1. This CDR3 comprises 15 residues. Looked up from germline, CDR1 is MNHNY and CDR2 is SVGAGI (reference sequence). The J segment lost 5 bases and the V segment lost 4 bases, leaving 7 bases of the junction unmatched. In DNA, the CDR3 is TGTGCCAGCAGTTGGCCGGGACAGGGGTTGACTGAAGCTTTCTTT. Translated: CASSWPGQGLTEAFF.

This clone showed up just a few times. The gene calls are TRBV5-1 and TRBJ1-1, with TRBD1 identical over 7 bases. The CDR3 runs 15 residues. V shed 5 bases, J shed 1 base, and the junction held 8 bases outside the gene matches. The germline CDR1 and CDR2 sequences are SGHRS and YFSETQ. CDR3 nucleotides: TGCGCCAGCAGTTCTTTGACAGGGTGGAACACTGAAGCTTTCTTT. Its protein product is CASSSLTGWNTEAFF.

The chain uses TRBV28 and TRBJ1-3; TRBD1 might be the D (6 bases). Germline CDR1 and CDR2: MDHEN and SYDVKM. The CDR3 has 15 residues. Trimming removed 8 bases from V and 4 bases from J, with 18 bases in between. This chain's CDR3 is CASCSAGVAGNTIYF. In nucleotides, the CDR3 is TGTGCCAGCTGCTCCGCAGGGGTTGCCGGAAACACCATATATTTT. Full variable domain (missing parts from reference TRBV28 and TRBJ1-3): DVKVTQSSRYLVKRTGEKVFLECVQDMDHENMFWYRQDPGLGLRLIYFSYDVKMKEKGDIPEGYSVSREKKERFSLILESASTNQTSMYLCASCSAGVAGNTIYFGEGSWLTVV.

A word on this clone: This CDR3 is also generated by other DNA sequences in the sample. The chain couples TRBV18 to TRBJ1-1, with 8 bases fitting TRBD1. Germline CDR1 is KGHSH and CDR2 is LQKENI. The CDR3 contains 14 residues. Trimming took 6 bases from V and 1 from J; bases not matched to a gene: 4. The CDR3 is CASSLGQENTEAFF. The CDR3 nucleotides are TGTGCCAGCTCCCTGGGACAGGAGAACACTGAAGCTTTCTTT.

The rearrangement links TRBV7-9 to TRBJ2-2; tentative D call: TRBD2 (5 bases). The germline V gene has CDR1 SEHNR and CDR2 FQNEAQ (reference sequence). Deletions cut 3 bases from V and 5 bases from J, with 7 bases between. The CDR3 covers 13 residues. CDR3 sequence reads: CASSFGETGELFF. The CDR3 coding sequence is TGTGCCAGCAGCTTTGGGGAGACCGGGGAGCTGTTTTTT. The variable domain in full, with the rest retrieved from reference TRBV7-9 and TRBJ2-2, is DTGVSQNPRHKITKRGQNVTFRCDPISEHNRLYWYRQTLGQGPEFLTYFQNEAQLEKSRLLSDRFSAERPKGSFSTLEIQRTEQGDSAMYLCASSFGETGELFFGEGSRLTVL.

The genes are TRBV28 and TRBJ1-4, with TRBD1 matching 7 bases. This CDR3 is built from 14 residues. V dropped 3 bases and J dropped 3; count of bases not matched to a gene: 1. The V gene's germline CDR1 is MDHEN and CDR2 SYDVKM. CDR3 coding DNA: TGTGCCAGCAGTTTCCAGGGGGCTAATGAAAAACTGTTTTTT. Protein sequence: CASSFQGANEKLFF.

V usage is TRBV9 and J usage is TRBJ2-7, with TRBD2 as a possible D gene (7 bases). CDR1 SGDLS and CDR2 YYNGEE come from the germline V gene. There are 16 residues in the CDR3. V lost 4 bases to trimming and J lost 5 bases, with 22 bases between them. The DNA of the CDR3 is TGTGCCAGCAGCCTAGTAGGTGGGGGGGCGTTTGACGAGCAGTACTTC. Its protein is CASSLVGGGAFDEQYF. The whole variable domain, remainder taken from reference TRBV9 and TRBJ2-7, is DSGVTQTPKHLITATGQRVTLRCSPRSGDLSVYWYQQSLDQGLQFLIQYYNGEERAKGNILERFSAQQFPDLHSELNLSSLELGDSALYFCASSLVGGGAFDEQYFGPGTRLTVT.

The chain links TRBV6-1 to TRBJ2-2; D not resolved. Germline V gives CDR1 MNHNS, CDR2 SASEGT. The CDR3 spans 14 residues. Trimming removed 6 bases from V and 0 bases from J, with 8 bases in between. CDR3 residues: CASRGRPNTGELFF. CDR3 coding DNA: TGTGCCAGCAGGGGCAGGCCGAACACCGGGGAGCTGTTTTTT.

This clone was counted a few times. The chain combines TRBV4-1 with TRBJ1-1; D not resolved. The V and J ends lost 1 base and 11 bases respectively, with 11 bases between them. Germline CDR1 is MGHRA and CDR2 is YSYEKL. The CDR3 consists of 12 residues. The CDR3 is CASSQGVGGAFF. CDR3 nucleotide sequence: TGCGCCAGCAGCCAAGGGGTTGGAGGCGCTTTCTTT.

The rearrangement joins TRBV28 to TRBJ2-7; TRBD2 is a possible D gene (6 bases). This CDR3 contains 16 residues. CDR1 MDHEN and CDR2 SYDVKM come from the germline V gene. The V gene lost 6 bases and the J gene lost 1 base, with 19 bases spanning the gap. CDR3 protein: CASSSRREVGSYEQYF. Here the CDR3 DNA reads TGTGCCAGCAGCTCGCGGAGGGAGGTTGGGTCCTACGAGCAGTACTTC.

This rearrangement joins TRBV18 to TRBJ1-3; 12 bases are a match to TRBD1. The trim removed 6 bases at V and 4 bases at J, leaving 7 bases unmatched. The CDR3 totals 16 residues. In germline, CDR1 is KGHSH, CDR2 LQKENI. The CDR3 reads CASSPGTGGLGNTIYF. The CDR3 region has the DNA TGTGCCAGCTCCCCCGGGACAGGGGGCCTGGGAAACACCATATATTTT. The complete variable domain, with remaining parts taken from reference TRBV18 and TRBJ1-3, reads NAGVMQNPRHLVRRRGQEARLRCSPMKGHSHVYWYRQLPEEGLKFMVYLQKENIIDESGMPKERFSAEFPKEGPSILRIQQVVRGDSAAYFCASSPGTGGLGNTIYFGEGSWLTVV.

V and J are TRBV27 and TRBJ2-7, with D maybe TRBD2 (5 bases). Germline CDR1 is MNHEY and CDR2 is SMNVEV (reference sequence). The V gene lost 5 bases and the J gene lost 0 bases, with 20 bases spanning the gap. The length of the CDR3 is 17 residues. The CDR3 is CASSPAPGLRSSYEQYF. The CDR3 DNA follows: TGTGCCAGCAGTCCCGCCCCAGGACTGAGGAGCTCCTACGAGCAGTACTTC.

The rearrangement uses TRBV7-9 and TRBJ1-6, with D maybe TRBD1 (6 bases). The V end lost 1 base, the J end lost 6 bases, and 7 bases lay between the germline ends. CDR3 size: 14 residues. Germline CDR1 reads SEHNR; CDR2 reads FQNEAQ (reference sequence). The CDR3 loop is CASSLDRVNSPLHF. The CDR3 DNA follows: TGTGCCAGCAGCTTAGACAGGGTTAATTCACCCCTCCACTTT.

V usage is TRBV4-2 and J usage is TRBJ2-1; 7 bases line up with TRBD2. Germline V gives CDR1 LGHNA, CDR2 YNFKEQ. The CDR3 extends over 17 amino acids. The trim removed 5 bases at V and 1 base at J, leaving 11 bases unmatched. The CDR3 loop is CASSSNLAEGSYNEQFF. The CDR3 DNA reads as TGTGCCAGCAGCTCAAATCTAGCGGAGGGGTCCTACAATGAGCAGTTCTTC.

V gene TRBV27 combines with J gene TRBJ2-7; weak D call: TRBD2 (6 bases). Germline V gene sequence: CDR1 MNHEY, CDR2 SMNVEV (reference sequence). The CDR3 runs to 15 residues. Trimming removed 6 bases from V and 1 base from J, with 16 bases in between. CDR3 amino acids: CASSPASGLSYEQYF. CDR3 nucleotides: TGTGCCAGCAGCCCCGCCTCGGGACTTTCCTACGAGCAGTACTTC.

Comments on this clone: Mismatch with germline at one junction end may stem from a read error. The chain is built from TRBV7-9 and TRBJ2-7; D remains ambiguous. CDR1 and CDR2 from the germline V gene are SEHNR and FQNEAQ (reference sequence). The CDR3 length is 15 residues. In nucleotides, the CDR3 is TGTTCCAGCAGCCCGCGTGTACCTAGGTCCTACGAGCAGTACTTC. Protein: CSSSPRVPRSYEQYF.

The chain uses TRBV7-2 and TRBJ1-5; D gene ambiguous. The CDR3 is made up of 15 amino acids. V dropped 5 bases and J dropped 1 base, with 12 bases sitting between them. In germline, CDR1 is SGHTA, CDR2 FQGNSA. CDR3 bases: TGTGCCAGCAGCCCCACCGGACTCAGCAATCAGCCCCAGCATTTT. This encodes CASSPTGLSNQPQHF.

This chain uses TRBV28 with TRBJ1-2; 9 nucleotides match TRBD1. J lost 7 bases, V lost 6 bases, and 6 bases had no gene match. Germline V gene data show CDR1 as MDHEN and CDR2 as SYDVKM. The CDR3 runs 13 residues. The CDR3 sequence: CASRIQGAGGYTF. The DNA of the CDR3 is TGTGCCAGCAGGATACAGGGGGCAGGTGGCTACACCTTC.

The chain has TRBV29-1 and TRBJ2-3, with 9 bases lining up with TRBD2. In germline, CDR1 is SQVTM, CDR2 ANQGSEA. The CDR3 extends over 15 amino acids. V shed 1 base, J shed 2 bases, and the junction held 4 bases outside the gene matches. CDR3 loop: CSVEVLAGPTDTQYF. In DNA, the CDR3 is TGCAGCGTTGAAGTACTAGCGGGCCCCACAGATACGCAGTATTTT.

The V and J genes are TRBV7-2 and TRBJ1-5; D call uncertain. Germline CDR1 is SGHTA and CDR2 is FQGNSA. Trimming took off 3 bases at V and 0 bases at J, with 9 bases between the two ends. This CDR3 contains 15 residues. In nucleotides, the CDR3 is TGTGCCAGCAGCTTCCGAGATCATAGCAATCAGCCCCAGCATTTT. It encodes CASSFRDHSNQPQHF.

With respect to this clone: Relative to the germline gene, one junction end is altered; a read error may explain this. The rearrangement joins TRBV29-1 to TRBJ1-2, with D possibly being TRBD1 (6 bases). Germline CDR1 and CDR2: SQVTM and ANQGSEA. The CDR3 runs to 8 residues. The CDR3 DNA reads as TGCAGCGTGGCCGGGACACCCTTC. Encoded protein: CSVAGTPF.